This T cell receptor (beta chain) appears in the sequencing data of a study of OX40 agonist ivuxolimab in advanced cancers. Across the whole study: Of mixed ages from about 20 to 90 and averaging approximately 60 years, the group was about 80% male. People who had prior anti-PD-1, anti-PD-L1 or anti-CTLA-4 therapy could take part, and approximately 43% had some.

The data were produced by immunoSEQ multiplex PCR, yet TCRdb's version contains in-frame clones alone and is incomplete. The data hold about 73,000 clones, with about 88% observed a single time. On this clone itself: What it binds is unknown.

The CDR3 is 13 residues long. The germline gives CDR1 SGHTA, CDR2 FQGNSA. Trimming took 3 bases from V and 13 from J, leaving 13 bases between them. Overall study results and limits: CD8+ T cells were the subset that, on average, had more expanded clones than CD4+. Individuals who were partial responders at 0.1-3.0 mg/kg had clonal expansion that ranked among the lowest.

This clonotype was obtained from an adult with an advanced solid tumor such as melanoma, head and neck, liver or kidney cancer. Source: CD4+ or CD8+ T cells sorted from blood, taken in a trial of the OX40 agonist ivuxolimab. The chain carries TRBV7-2 and TRBJ1-6; D is unclear. CDR3: CASSFPLLGPLHF. CDR3 nucleotides: TGTGCCAGCAGCTTTCCCCTTCTCGGCCCCCTCCACTTT. The complete variable domain, with remaining parts taken from reference TRBV7-2 and TRBJ1-6, reads GAGVSQSPSNKVTEKGKDVELRCDPISGHTALYWYRQSLGQGLEFLIYFQGNSAPDKSGLPSDRFSAERTGGSVSTLTIQRTQQEDSAVYLCASSFPLLGPLHFGNGTRLTVT.